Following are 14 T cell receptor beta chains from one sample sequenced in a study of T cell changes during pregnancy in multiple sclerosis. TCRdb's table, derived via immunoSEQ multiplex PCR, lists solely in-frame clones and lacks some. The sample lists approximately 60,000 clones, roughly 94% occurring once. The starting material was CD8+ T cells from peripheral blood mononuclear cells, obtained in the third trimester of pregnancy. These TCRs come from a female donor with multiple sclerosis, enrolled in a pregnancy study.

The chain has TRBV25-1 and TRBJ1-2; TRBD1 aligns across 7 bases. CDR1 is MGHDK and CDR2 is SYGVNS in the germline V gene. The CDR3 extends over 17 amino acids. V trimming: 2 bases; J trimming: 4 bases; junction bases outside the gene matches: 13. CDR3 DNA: TGTGCCAGCAGTGAAGGCCTCCGATATACAGGGGTCTATGGCTACACCTTC. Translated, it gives CASSEGLRYTGVYGYTF.

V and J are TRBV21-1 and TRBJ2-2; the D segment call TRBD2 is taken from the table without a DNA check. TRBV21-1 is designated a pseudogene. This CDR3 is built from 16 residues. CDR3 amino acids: CASSFFKGGPTGELFF. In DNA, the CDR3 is TGTGCCAGCAGCTTCTTTAAGGGGGGGCCCACCGGGGAGCTGTTTTTT.

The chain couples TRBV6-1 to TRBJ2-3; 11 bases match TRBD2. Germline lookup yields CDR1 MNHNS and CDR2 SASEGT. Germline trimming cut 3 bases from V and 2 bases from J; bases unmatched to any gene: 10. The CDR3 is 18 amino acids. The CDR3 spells CASSEVAGGPGLTDTQYF. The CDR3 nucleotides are TGTGCCAGCAGTGAGGTAGCGGGAGGGCCGGGACTCACAGATACGCAGTATTTT.

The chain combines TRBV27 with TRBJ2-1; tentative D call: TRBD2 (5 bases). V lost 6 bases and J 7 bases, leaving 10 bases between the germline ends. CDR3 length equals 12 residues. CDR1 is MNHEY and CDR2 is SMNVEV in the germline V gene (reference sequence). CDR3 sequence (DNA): TGTGCCAGCAGCCCTACTAGGAATGAGCAGTTCTTC. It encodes CASSPTRNEQFF.

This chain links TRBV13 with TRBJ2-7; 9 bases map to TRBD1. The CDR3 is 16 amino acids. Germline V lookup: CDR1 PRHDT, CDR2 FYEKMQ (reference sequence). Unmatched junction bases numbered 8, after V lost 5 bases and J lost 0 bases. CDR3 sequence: CASSQTGGLSSYEQYF. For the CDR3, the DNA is TGTGCCAGCAGCCAGACAGGGGGATTGAGCTCCTACGAGCAGTACTTC.

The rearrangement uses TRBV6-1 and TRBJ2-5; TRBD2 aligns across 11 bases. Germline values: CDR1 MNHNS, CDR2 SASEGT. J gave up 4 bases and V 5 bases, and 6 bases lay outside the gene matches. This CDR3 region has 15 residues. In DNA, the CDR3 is TGTGCCAGCAGTCTGACTAGCGGGACCGCAGAGACCCAGTACTTC. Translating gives CASSLTSGTAETQYF.

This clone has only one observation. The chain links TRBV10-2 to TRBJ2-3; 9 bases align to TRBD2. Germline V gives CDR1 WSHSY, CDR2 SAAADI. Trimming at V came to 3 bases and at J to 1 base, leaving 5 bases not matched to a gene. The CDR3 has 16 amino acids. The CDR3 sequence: CASSDLGLAGTDTQYF. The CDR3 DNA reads TGCGCCAGCAGTGACCTGGGACTAGCCGGCACAGATACGCAGTATTTT.

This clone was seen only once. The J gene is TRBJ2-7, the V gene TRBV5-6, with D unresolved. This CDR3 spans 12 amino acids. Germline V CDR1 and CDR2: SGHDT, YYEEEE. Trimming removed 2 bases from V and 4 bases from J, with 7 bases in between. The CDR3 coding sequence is TGTGCCAGCAGCTTCGGAGAATACGAGCAGTACTTC. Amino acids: CASSFGEYEQYF.

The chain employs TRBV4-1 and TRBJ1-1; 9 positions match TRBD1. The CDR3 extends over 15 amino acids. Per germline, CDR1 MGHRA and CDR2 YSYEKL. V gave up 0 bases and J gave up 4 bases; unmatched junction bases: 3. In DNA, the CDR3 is TGCGCCAGCAGCCAAGAAATGACAGGGGGCACTGAAGCTTTCTTT. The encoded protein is CASSQEMTGGTEAFF.

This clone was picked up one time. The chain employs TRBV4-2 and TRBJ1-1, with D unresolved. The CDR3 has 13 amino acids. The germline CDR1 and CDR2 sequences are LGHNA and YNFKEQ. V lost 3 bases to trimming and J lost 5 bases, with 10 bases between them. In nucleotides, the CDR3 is TGTGCCAGCAGCCAGGCCCGAGGGACTGAAGCTTTCTTT. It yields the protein CASSQARGTEAFF.

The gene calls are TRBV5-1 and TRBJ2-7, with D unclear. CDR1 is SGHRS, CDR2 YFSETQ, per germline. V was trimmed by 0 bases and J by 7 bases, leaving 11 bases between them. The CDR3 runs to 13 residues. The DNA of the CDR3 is TGCGCCAGCAGCTTGGACTCCACCGGGGAGCAGTACTTC. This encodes CASSLDSTGEQYF.

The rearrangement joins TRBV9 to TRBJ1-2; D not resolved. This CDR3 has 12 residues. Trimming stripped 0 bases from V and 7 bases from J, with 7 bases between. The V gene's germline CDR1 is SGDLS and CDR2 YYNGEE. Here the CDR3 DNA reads TGTGCCAGCAGCGTAGGGGAGGGTGGCTACACCTTC. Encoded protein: CASSVGEGGYTF.

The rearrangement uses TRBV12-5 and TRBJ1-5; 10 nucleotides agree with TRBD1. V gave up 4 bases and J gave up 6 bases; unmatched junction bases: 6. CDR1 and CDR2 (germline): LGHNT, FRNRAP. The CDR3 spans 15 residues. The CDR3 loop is CASGSGQGTGQPQHF. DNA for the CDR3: TGTGCTAGTGGTTCGGGACAGGGGACAGGTCAGCCCCAGCATTTT.

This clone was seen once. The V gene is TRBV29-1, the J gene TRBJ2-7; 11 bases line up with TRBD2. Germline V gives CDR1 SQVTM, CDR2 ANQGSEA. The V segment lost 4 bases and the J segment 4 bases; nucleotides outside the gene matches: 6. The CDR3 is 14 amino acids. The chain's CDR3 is CSVVGTSGSYEQYF. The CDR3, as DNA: TGCAGCGTTGTCGGCACTAGCGGGAGTTACGAGCAGTACTTC.